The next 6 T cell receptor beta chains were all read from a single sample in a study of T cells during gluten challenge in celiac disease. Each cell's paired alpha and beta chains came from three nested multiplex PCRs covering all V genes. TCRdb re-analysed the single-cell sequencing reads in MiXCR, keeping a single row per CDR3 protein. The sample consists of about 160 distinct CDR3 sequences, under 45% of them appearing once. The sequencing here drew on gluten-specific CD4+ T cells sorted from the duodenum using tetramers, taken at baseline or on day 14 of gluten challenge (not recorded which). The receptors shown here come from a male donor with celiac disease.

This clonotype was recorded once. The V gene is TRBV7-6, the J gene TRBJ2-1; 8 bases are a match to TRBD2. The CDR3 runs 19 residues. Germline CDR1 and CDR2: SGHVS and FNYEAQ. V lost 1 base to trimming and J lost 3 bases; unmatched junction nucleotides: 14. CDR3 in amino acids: CASSLEGRTSPRGYNEQFF. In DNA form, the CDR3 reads TGTGCCAGCAGCTTAGAGGGACGGACTAGCCCTAGGGGCTACAATGAGCAGTTCTTC.

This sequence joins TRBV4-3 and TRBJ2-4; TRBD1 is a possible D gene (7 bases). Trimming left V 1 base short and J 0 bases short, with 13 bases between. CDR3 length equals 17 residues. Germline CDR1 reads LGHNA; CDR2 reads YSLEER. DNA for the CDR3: TGCGCCAGCAGCCAAGTGGAGGGGGCACGAGCCAAAAACATTCAGTACTTC. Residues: CASSQVEGARAKNIQYF.

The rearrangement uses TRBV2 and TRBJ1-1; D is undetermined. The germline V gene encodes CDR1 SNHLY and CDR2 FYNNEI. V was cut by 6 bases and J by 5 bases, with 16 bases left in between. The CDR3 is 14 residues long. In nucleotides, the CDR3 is TGTGCCAGCAGCTGGGCGATCCTACGGACTGAAGCTTTCTTT. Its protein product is CASSWAILRTEAFF.

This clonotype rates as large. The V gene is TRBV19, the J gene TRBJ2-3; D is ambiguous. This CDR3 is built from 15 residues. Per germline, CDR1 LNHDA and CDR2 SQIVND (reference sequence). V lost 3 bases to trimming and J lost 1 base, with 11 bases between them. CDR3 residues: CASSISSFGTDTQYF. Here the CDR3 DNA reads TGTGCCAGTAGTATTTCCAGTTTTGGCACAGATACGCAGTATTTT. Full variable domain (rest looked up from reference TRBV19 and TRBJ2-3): DGGITQSPKYLFRKEGQNVTLSCEQNLNHDAMYWYRQDPGQGLRLIYYSQIVNDFQKGDIAEGYSVSREKKESFPLTVTSAQKNPTAFYLCASSISSFGTDTQYFGPGTRLTVL.

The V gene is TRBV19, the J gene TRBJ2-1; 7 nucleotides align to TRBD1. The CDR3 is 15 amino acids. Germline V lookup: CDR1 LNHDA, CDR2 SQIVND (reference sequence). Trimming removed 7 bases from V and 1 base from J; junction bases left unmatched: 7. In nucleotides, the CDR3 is TGTGCCAGTAAACCGACAGGGATGTCCTACAATGAGCAGTTCTTC. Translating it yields CASKPTGMSYNEQFF.

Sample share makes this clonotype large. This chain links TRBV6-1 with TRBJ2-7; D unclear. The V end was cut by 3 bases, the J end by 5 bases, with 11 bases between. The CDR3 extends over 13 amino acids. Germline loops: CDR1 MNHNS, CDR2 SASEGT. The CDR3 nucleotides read TGTGCCAGCAGTGAGCTACAGTCCCACGAGCAGTACTTC. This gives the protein CASSELQSHEQYF.